The present T cell receptor (beta chain) was sequenced within a study of T cells after yellow fever vaccination. TCRdb re-called the 5' RACE reads through MiXCR, storing one row per CDR3 protein. The sample includes under 150,000 distinct CDR3 sequences, around 7.7% seen only once; the top ten take roughly 0.73%. About this clonotype: Its target is unknown.

The study, taken as a whole, reports: A small share of clonotypes appeared in both CD4 and CD8 compartments. On re-exposure, the response was weaker but peaked faster, at day 5 versus 15. Abundant bulk-derived clonotypes could contaminate FACS-sorted repertoires. Post-booster repertoires contained most primary-vaccination clones again (about 96% CD4, around 89% CD8).

The germline CDR1 and CDR2 sequences are SGHNT and YYREEE (reference sequence). Trimming took 0 bases from V and 7 from J, leaving 13 bases between them. The CDR3 consists of 14 residues. Sequenced here: CD4+ T cells sorted from PBMCs, sampled 5 days after the yellow fever booster vaccination. The clonotype comes from a man aged 25-45 years who received the YFV17D yellow fever vaccine. This rearrangement joins TRBV5-4 to TRBJ2-5; D is possibly TRBD2 (5 bases). The chain's CDR3 is CASSLAPPEVTQYF. The CDR3 nucleotides read TGTGCCAGCAGCTTGGCCCCCCCGGAGGTGACCCAGTACTTC.